A single sample gave rise to the 11 T cell receptor beta chains below, sequenced in a study of CD8 T cells in ankylosing spondylitis. Study outcomes and limitations: What appeared characteristic of ankylosing spondylitis blood was a TCR beta motif of eight highly homologous variants.

TCRdb passed the 5' RACE reads through MiXCR, listing each CDR3 protein once. Of approximately 540,000 distinct CDR3 sequences listed, more than 9.5% are singletons. These receptors lack a known antigen. The sequencing sample was made of blood, either unsorted or a sorted T cell fraction (not recorded which). These receptors all come from a male donor with ankylosing spondylitis.

DNA for the CDR3: TGTGCCACCAGTGATTTGAGCCCAGATAGTTACAATGAGCAGTTCTTC. This translates into CATSDLSPDSYNEQFF. The chain has TRBV24-1 and TRBJ2-1; D uncertain. CDR3 length: 16 residues. Germline CDR1 reads KGHDR; CDR2 reads SFDVKD. Trimming removed 0 bases at V and 4 bases at J, with 12 bases between.

V gene TRBV29-1 combines with J gene TRBJ1-2, with D hard to call. CDR1 and CDR2 (germline): SQVTM, ANQGSEA. V lost 4 bases, J lost 2 bases, and 2 bases lay in between. This CDR3 spans 10 amino acids. This CDR3 is CSVGNYGYTF. CDR3 in DNA: TGCAGCGTTGGGAACTATGGCTACACCTTC.

The sample holds many counts of this clonotype. The chain is built from TRBV11-2 and TRBJ1-6; D is undetermined. CDR1 and CDR2 (germline): SGHAT, FQNNGV. The CDR3 length is 14 residues. V was trimmed by 2 bases and J by 5 bases, leaving 7 bases between them. CDR3 protein: CASSLSQDNSPLHF. The CDR3 DNA reads TGTGCCAGCAGCTTAAGTCAAGATAATTCACCCCTCCACTTT.

This clonotype was seen at least ten times. The rearrangement links TRBV3-1 to TRBJ2-3, with 14 bases lining up with TRBD2. The CDR3 loop spans 16 amino acids. V lost 4 bases, J lost 9 bases, and 9 bases stayed unmatched. Germline CDR1 LGHDT, CDR2 YNNKEL (reference sequence). CDR3 in amino acids: CASSPGLAGASYTQYF. In DNA form, the CDR3 reads TGTGCCAGCAGCCCGGGACTAGCGGGAGCCAGCTACACGCAGTATTTT.

The rearrangement joins TRBV20-1 to TRBJ1-5; 10 nucleotides align to TRBD1. Trimming removed 6 bases from V and 7 bases from J; junction bases left unmatched: 6. Germline V gene sequence: CDR1 DFQATT, CDR2 SNEGSKA (reference sequence). The CDR3 loop spans 13 amino acids. The CDR3 loop reads CSASRQGAQPQHF. CDR3 nucleotide sequence: TGCAGTGCCAGCCGACAGGGGGCACAGCCCCAGCATTTT.

There are a few counts of this clonotype. The chain joins TRBV5-1 to TRBJ1-1, with a tentative D call TRBD1 (5 bases). Looked up from germline, CDR1 is SGHRS and CDR2 is YFSETQ. Trimming stripped 4 bases from V and 1 base from J, with 11 bases between. The CDR3 loop spans 14 amino acids. The CDR3 is CASSLYTGNTEAFF. Written as DNA, the CDR3 is TGCGCCAGCAGCCTATACACAGGGAACACTGAAGCTTTCTTT.

This clonotype was counted a few times. V and J are TRBV3-1 and TRBJ2-1; 7 bases align to TRBD2. J was trimmed by 10 bases and V by 1 base; bases with no gene match: 10. The CDR3 loop spans 15 amino acids. Germline V gives CDR1 LGHDT, CDR2 YNNKEL (reference sequence). CDR3 DNA sequence: TGTGCCAGCAGCCAAGTGTGGGAGGGGAAACGGGAGCAGTTCTTC. Its translation: CASSQVWEGKREQFF.

The V and J genes are TRBV12-3 or TRBV12-4 and TRBJ2-7, with unresolved D. Trimming shortened V by 6 bases and J by 6 bases, and 15 bases separated the two germline ends. This CDR3 spans 13 amino acids. As DNA, the CDR3 is TGTGCCAGCAGCCCCGTACTTAGAGTCGAGCAGTACGTC. It is translated as CASSPVLRVEQYV.

The chain uses TRBV5-8 and TRBJ1-5, with D possibly TRBD1 on 6 matching bases. The V end was cut by 0 bases, the J end by 5 bases, with 18 bases between. Per germline, CDR1 SGHTS and CDR2 YDEGEE. The CDR3 consists of 17 residues. The CDR3 sequence: CASSLVWSGDLDQPQHF. In DNA form, the CDR3 reads TGTGCCAGCAGCTTGGTATGGTCAGGGGATTTGGATCAGCCCCAGCATTTT. Using reference TRBV5-8 and TRBJ1-5 for the parts outside the CDR3, the full variable domain is EAGVTQSPTHLIKTRGQQATLRCSPISGHTSVYWYQQALGLGLQFLLWYDEGEERNRGNFPPRFSGRQFPNYSSELNVNALELEDSALYLCASSLVWSGDLDQPQHFGDGTRLSIL.

The table lists this clonotype with many counts. The chain couples TRBV6-1 to TRBJ1-2; 8 bases fit TRBD1. The germline CDR1 and CDR2 sequences are MNHNS and SASEGT. The CDR3 sequence is 15 residues long. J was trimmed by 1 base and V by 2 bases; bases with no gene match: 3. The CDR3 DNA is TGTGCCAGCAGTGAATGGACAGGGAATAACTATGGCTACACCTTC. Encoded protein: CASSEWTGNNYGYTF.

The rearrangement links TRBV7-7 to TRBJ2-1, with D perhaps matching TRBD1 or TRBD2 (5 bases each). Germline assignment: CDR1 SSHAT and CDR2 FNYEAQ (reference sequence). V lost 8 bases and J lost 3, with 11 bases in between. The CDR3 loop spans 13 amino acids. The CDR3, as DNA: TGTGCCAGCGGGGACGGAATCTACAATGAGCAGTTCTTC. Translated: CASGDGIYNEQFF.